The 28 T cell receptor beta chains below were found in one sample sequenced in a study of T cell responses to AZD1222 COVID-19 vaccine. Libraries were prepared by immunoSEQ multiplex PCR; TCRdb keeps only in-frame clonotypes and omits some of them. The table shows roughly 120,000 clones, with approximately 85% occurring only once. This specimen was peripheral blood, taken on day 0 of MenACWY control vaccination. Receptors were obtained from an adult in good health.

The CDR3 sequence: CASSQDNGGQQPQHF. In DNA, the CDR3 is TGTGCCAGCAGCCAAGATAATGGGGGTCAACAGCCCCAGCATTTT. This chain connects TRBV4-2 to TRBJ1-5; tentatively, D is TRBD1 (5 bases). The CDR3 consists of 15 residues. CDR1 LGHNA and CDR2 YNFKEQ come from the germline V gene. The V and J ends lost 0 bases and 7 bases respectively, with 13 bases between them.

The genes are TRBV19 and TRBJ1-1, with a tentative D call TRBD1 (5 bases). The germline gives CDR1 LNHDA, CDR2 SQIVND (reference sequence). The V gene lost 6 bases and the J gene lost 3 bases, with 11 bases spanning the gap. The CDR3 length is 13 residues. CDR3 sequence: CASRSGRDTEAFF. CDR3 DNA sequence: TGTGCCAGTAGATCGGGGCGGGACACTGAAGCTTTCTTT.

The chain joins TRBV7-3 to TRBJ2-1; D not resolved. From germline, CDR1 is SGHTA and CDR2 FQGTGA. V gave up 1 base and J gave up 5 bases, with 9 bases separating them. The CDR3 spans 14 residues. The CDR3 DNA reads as TGTGCCAGCAGCTTAAGGCCCACAGACAATGAGCAGTTCTTC. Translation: CASSLRPTDNEQFF. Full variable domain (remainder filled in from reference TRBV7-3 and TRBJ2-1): GAGVSQTPSNKVTEKGKYVELRCDPISGHTALYWYRQSLGQGPEFLIYFQGTGAADDSGLPNDRFFAVRPEGSVSTLKIQRTERGDSAVYLCASSLRPTDNEQFFGPGTRLTVL.

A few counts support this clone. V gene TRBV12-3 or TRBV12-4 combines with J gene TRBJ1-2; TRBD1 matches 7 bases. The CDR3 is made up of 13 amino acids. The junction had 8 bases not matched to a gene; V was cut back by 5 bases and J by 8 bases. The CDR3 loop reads CASSLTGVTGYTF. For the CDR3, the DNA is TGTGCCAGCAGTCTAACAGGGGTGACAGGCTACACCTTC.

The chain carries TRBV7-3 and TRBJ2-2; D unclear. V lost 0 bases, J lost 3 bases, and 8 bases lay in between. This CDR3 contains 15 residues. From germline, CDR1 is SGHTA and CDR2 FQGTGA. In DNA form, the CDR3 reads TGTGCCAGCAGCTTAACCCCGAGTTACACCGGGGAGCTGTTTTTT. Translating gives CASSLTPSYTGELFF.

CDR3 protein: CASSIPYNEQFF. The CDR3 coding sequence is TGTGCCAGTAGTATACCCTACAATGAGCAGTTCTTC. The V gene is TRBV19, the J gene TRBJ2-1; D gene uncertain. In germline, CDR1 is LNHDA, CDR2 SQIVND (reference sequence). Deletions cut 2 bases from V and 2 bases from J, with 1 base between. The CDR3 is made up of 12 amino acids.

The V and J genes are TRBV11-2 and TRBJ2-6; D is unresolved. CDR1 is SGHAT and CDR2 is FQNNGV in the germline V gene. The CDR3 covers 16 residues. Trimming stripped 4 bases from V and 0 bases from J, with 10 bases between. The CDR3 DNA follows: TGTGCCAGCAGCTCGTGGGTCGACTCTGGGGCCAACGTCCTGACTTTC. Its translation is CASSSWVDSGANVLTF.

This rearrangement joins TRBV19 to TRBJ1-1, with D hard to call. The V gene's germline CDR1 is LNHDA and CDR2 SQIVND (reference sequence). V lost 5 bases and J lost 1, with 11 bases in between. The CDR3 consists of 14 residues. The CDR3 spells CASSFSRGNTEAFF. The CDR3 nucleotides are TGTGCCAGTAGTTTCTCCCGGGGGAACACTGAAGCTTTCTTT.

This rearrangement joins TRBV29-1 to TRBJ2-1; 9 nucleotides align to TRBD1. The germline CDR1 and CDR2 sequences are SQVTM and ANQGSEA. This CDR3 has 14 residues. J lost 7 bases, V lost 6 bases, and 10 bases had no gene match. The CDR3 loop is CSVDRETGGNEQFF. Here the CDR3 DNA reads TGCAGCGTGGACCGGGAGACAGGGGGTAATGAGCAGTTCTTC.

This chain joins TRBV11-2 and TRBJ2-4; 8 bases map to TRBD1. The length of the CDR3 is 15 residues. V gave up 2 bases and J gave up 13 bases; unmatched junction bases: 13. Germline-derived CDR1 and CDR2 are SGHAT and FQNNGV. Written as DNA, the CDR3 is TGTGCCAGCAGCTTAACCAAGGACAGGGTGGGGGTCCAGTACTTC. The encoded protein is CASSLTKDRVGVQYF.

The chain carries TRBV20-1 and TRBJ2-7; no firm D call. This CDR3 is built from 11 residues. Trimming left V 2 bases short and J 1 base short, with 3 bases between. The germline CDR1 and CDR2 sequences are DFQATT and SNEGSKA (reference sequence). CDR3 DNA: TGCAGTGCTAGACCTTCCTACGAGCAGTACTTC. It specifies CSARPSYEQYF.

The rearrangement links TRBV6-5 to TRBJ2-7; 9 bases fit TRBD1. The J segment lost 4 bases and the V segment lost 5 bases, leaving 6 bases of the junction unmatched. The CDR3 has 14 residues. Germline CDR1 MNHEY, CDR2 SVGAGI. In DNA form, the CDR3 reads TGTGCCAGCAGTCCGACAGGGGGATTATACGAGCAGTACTTC. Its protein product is CASSPTGGLYEQYF.

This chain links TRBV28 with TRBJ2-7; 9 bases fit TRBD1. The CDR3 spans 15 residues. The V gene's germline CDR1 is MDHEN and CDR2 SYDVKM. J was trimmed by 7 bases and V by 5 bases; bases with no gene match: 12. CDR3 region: CASSATGGGTSEQYF. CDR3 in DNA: TGTGCCAGCAGTGCCACAGGGGGCGGAACGAGTGAGCAGTACTTC.

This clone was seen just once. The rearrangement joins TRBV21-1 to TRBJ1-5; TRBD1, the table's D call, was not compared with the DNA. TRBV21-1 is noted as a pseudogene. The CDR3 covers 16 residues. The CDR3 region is CASSKGGTGLGQPQHF. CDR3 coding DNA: TGTGCCAGCAGCAAAGGGGGGACAGGGCTTGGGCAGCCCCAGCATTTT.

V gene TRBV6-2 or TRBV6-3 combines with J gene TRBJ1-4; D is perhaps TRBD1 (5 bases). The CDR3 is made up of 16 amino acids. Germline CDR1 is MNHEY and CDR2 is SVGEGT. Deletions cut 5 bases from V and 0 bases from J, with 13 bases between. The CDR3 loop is CASSPRGGATNEKLFF. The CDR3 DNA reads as TGTGCCAGCAGTCCCCGGGGCGGAGCAACTAATGAAAAACTGTTTTTT.

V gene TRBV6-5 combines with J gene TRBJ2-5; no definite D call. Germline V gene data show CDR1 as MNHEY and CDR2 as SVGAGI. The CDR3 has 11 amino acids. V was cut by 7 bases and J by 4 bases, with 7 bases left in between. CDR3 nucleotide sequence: TGTGCCAGCACGAAGGGAGAGACCCAGTACTTC. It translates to CASTKGETQYF.

This CDR3 reads CASSLGWTGTQPEQYF. The DNA of the CDR3 is TGTGCCAGCAGCTTGGGTTGGACAGGGACCCAACCCGAGCAGTACTTC. The V and J genes are TRBV5-5 and TRBJ2-7; TRBD1 matches at 8 bases. The CDR3 loop spans 16 amino acids. Trimming removed 0 bases from V and 6 bases from J; junction bases left unmatched: 11. Germline values: CDR1 SGHKS, CDR2 YYEKEE (reference sequence). The entire variable domain, with the rest obtained from reference TRBV5-5 and TRBJ2-7, is as follows: DAGVTQSPTHLIKTRGQQVTLRCSPISGHKSVSWYQQVLGQGPQFIFQYYEKEERGRGNFPDRFSARQFPNYSSELNVNALLLGDSALYLCASSLGWTGTQPEQYFGPGTRLTVT.

The CDR3 sequence is CASSPGTGGSNQPQHF. The CDR3 region has the DNA TGTGCCAGCAGCCCCGGGACAGGAGGTAGCAATCAGCCCCAGCATTTT. The chain combines TRBV7-9 with TRBJ1-5, with 8 bases identical to TRBD1. CDR3 length equals 16 residues. With 5 bases clipped from V and 0 bases from J, the junction kept 6 bases outside the gene matches. Germline V gives CDR1 SEHNR, CDR2 FQNEAQ (reference sequence). The variable domain in full, with the rest retrieved from reference TRBV7-9 and TRBJ1-5, is DTGVSQNPRHKITKRGQNVTFRCDPISEHNRLYWYRQTLGQGPEFLTYFQNEAQLEKSRLLSDRFSAERPKGSFSTLEIQRTEQGDSAMYLCASSPGTGGSNQPQHFGDGTRLSIL.

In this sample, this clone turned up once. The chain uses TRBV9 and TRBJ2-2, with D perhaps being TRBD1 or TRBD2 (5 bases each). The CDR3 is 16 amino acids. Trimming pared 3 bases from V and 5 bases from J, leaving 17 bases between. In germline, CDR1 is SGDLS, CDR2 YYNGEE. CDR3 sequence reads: CASSAHRGQRTGELFF. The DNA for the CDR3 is TGTGCCAGCAGCGCCCATCGGGGCCAGCGGACCGGGGAGCTGTTTTTT.

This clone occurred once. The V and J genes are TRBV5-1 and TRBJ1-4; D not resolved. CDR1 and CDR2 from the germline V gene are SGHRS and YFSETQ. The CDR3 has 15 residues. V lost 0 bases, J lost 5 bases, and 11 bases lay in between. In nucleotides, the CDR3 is TGCGCCAGCAGCTTGGGGACGTCTGTGAATGAAAAACTGTTTTTT. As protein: CASSLGTSVNEKLFF.

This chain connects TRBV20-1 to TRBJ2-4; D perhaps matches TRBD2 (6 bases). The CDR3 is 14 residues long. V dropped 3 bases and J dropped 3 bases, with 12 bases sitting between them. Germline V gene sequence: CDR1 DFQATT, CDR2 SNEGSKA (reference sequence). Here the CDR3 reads CSASIPGLKNIQYF. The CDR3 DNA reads TGCAGTGCTAGTATCCCGGGACTCAAAAACATTCAGTACTTC.

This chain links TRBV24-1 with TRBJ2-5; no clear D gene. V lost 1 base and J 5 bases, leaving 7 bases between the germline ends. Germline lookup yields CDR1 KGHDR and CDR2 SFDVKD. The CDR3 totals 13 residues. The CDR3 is CATSDFGRETQYF. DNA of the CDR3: TGTGCCACCAGTGATTTTGGCCGGGAGACCCAGTACTTC.

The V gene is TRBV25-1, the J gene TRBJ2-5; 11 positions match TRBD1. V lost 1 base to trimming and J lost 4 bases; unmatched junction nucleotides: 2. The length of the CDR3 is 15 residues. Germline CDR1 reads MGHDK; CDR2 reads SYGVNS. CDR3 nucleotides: TGTGCCAGCAGTGAATCCGGGACAGGGGGAGAGACCCAGTACTTC. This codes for CASSESGTGGETQYF.

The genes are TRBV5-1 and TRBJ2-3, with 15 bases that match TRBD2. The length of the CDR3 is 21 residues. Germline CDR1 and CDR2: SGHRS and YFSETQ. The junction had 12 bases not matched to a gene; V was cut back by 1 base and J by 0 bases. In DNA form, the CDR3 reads TGCGCCAGCAGCTTGTTACCACCGGGACTAGCGGGGGGTATTAGCACAGATACGCAGTATTTT. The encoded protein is CASSLLPPGLAGGISTDTQYF.

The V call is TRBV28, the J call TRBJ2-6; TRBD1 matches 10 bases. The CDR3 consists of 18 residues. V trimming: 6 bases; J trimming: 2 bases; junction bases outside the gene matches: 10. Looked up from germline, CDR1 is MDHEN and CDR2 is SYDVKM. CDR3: CASSPMPGQGTGANVLTF. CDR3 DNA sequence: TGTGCCAGCAGCCCAATGCCGGGACAGGGGACTGGGGCCAACGTCCTGACTTTC.

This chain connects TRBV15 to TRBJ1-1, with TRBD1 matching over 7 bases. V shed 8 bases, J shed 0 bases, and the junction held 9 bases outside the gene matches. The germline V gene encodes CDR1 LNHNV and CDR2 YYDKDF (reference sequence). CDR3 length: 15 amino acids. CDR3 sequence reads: CATSDRVIMNTEAFF. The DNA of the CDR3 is TGTGCCACCTCTGACAGGGTCATCATGAACACTGAAGCTTTCTTT.

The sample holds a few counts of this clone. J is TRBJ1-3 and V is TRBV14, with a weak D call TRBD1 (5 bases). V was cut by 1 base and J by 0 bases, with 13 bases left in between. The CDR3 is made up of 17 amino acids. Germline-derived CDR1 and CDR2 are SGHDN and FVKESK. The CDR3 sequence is CASSQGKGTVSGNTIYF. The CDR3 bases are TGTGCCAGCAGCCAAGGCAAAGGGACGGTCTCTGGAAACACCATATATTTT.

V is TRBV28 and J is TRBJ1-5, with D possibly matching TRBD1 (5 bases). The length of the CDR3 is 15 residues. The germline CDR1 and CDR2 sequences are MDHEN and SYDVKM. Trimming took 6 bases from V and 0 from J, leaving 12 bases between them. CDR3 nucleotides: TGTGCCAGCAGCACGACAGTCTCTAGCAATCAGCCCCAGCATTTT. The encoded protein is CASSTTVSSNQPQHF.